These 14 T cell receptor beta chains came from one sample sequenced in a study of memory CD8 T cells in hepatitis C reinfection. This sample's time point: pre-reinfection, 55 to 20 weeks before reinfection detection. Sorted cells were sequenced directly ex vivo without any in vitro expansion. Assay used: immunoSEQ multiplex PCR; TCRdb lists only in-frame clones, some missing. Of approximately 50,000 clones detected, nearly 90% appear once; the ten largest clones hold 1%. Sequenced: naive CD8+ T cells sorted from blood. The receptors were sampled from a man younger than 35 with hepatitis C virus infection.

The chain uses TRBV6-1 and TRBJ2-2; possible D gene TRBD1, 6 bases. The CDR3 loop spans 13 amino acids. CDR1 MNHNS and CDR2 SASEGT come from the germline V gene. Trimming removed 7 bases from V and 5 bases from J, with 11 bases in between. CDR3 in amino acids: CASKEGGTGELFF. CDR3 bases: TGTGCCAGCAAGGAAGGGGGAACCGGGGAGCTGTTTTTT.

The chain couples TRBV6-5 to TRBJ2-3; TRBD1 matches at 8 bases. CDR1 is MNHEY, CDR2 SVGAGI, per germline. This CDR3 has 15 residues. V shed 2 bases, J shed 7 bases, and the junction held 8 bases outside the gene matches. The CDR3, as DNA: TGTGCCAGCAGTTACGGGCAGGGGGCTGTGAATACGCAGTATTTT. It translates to CASSYGQGAVNTQYF.

The chain carries TRBV19 and TRBJ1-5; 7 bases fit TRBD1. Germline CDR1 is LNHDA and CDR2 is SQIVND (reference sequence). The CDR3 is made up of 15 amino acids. V was clipped by 1 base and J by 1 base; unmatched bases: 1. Here the CDR3 DNA reads TGTGCCAGTAGTATAGGACAGGGAAGCAATCAGCCCCAGCATTTT. This sequence encodes CASSIGQGSNQPQHF.

CDR3 residues: CASSRQVQTDTQYF. The CDR3, as DNA: TGTGCCAGCAGCAGACAGGTGCAAACAGATACGCAGTATTTT. The chain carries TRBV5-6 and TRBJ2-3, with TRBD1 as a possible D gene (6 bases). This CDR3 contains 14 residues. V dropped 4 bases and J dropped 3 bases, with 12 bases sitting between them. From germline, CDR1 is SGHDT and CDR2 YYEEEE.

The chain carries TRBV19 and TRBJ2-2; TRBD2 matches at 11 bases. This CDR3 comprises 14 residues. Germline-derived CDR1 and CDR2 are LNHDA and SQIVND (reference sequence). The J segment lost 3 bases and the V segment lost 10 bases, leaving 4 bases of the junction unmatched. In DNA, the CDR3 is TGTGCCACCCGACTAGCGGGGTACACCGGGGAGCTGTTTTTT. Residues: CATRLAGYTGELFF.

The genes are TRBV9 and TRBJ2-1, with TRBD2 matching over 10 bases. CDR3 length: 16 residues. CDR1 SGDLS and CDR2 YYNGEE come from the germline V gene. V shed 4 bases, J shed 4 bases, and the junction held 8 bases outside the gene matches. The CDR3 DNA is TGTGCCAGCAGCCCCCCAACTAGCGGGGAGTACAATGAGCAGTTCTTC. Translated, it gives CASSPPTSGEYNEQFF. Complete variable domain (other parts from reference TRBV9 and TRBJ2-1): DSGVTQTPKHLITATGQRVTLRCSPRSGDLSVYWYQQSLDQGLQFLIQYYNGEERAKGNILERFSAQQFPDLHSELNLSSLELGDSALYFCASSPPTSGEYNEQFFGPGTRLTVL.

V usage is TRBV2 and J usage is TRBJ2-3, with 8 bases that match TRBD2. The ends lost 8 bases at V and 4 bases at J; junction bases unmatched: 11. CDR1 is SNHLY, CDR2 FYNNEI, per germline. The CDR3 sequence is 15 residues long. In DNA, the CDR3 is TGTGCCAGCGTCTTCCCAGCGGGAGAGGCAGATACGCAGTATTTT. Its protein is CASVFPAGEADTQYF.

The chain employs TRBV30 and TRBJ2-2; D remains unclear. Germline V gene sequence: CDR1 GTSNPN, CDR2 SVGIG (reference sequence). V shed 1 base and J shed 5 bases, with 11 bases lying between them. The CDR3 spans 14 residues. The CDR3 region has the DNA TGTGCCTGGAGTGCGACAATCCGAACCGGGGAGCTGTTTTTT. It yields the protein CAWSATIRTGELFF.

The gene calls are TRBV5-6 and TRBJ2-2; D ambiguous. The CDR3 is made up of 14 amino acids. Germline values: CDR1 SGHDT, CDR2 YYEEEE. The germline V and J ends were trimmed by 2 bases and 3 bases, with 8 bases remaining between them. The CDR3 loop reads CASSFGSYTGELFF. CDR3 DNA: TGTGCCAGCAGCTTCGGGTCCTACACCGGGGAGCTGTTTTTT.

The V and J genes are TRBV29-1 and TRBJ1-2; a weak D match, TRBD1 (5 bases). Germline V CDR1 and CDR2: SQVTM, ANQGSEA. V lost 7 bases and J lost 5, with 11 bases in between. There are 11 residues in the CDR3. The CDR3 sequence is CSANSGYGYTF. CDR3 nucleotide sequence: TGCAGCGCCAACTCAGGGTATGGCTACACCTTC.

This clone was recorded only once. This chain links TRBV5-1 with TRBJ2-1, with 15 positions matching TRBD2. CDR3 length: 19 residues. Trimming cost V 4 bases and J 2 bases; bases outside gene matches: 10. The germline CDR1 and CDR2 sequences are SGHRS and YFSETQ. CDR3 protein: CASSAGTSGGSTPYNEQFF. CDR3 bases: TGCGCCAGCAGCGCCGGGACTAGCGGGGGGTCGACCCCCTACAATGAGCAGTTCTTC.

V is TRBV7-9 and J is TRBJ2-7; D might be TRBD2 (5 bases). Trimming removed 0 bases at V and 0 bases at J, with 12 bases between. This CDR3 is built from 16 residues. Germline-derived CDR1 and CDR2 are SEHNR and FQNEAQ (reference sequence). The CDR3 sequence is CASSLAVGLNSYEQYF. The CDR3 DNA is TGTGCCAGCAGCTTAGCGGTAGGACTGAACTCCTACGAGCAGTACTTC.

This CDR3 is CASSQDRDYEQYF. In nucleotides, the CDR3 is TGCGCCAGCAGCCAAGATCGGGACTACGAGCAGTACTTC. The genes are TRBV4-1 and TRBJ2-7, with D possibly being TRBD2 (5 bases). Germline V lookup: CDR1 MGHRA, CDR2 YSYEKL. The CDR3 has 13 residues. The V gene lost 0 bases and the J gene lost 3 bases, with 6 bases spanning the gap.

V is TRBV7-9 and J is TRBJ2-5; 9 bases fit TRBD1. CDR3 length: 16 residues. Germline-derived CDR1 and CDR2 are SEHNR and FQNEAQ (reference sequence). J was trimmed by 2 bases and V by 5 bases; bases with no gene match: 9. The CDR3: CASSQRTGAGQETQYF. In DNA, the CDR3 is TGTGCCAGCAGCCAAAGGACAGGGGCAGGTCAAGAGACCCAGTACTTC. The variable domain in full, completed from reference TRBV7-9 and TRBJ2-5, reads DTGVSQNPRHKITKRGQNVTFRCDPISEHNRLYWYRQTLGQGPEFLTYFQNEAQLEKSRLLSDRFSAERPKGSFSTLEIQRTEQGDSAMYLCASSQRTGAGQETQYFGPGTRLLVL.